This T cell receptor (beta chain) was observed in a study of shared clonotypes between healthy human individuals. Here immunoSEQ multiplex PCR was the method, and the copy in TCRdb shows in-frame clones only, minus some. This sample has around 1.4 million clones; approximately 98.5% occur once, and the top ten carry 0.3% to 0.45%. Healthy HIV-negative adults without recent acute infections or vaccinations served as donors. The sequenced sample consisted of naive CD4+ T cells sorted from blood. Noted subset: CD45RA+ positively selected. The receptor comes from a man in his thirties or forties in good health.

The CDR3 nucleotides are TGTGCCAGTAGTCAAGGGTTGGTCGGTTCCGGCTATGGCTACACCTTC. It is translated as CASSQGLVGSGYGYTF. V and J are TRBV19 and TRBJ1-2, with D unclear. Per germline, CDR1 LNHDA and CDR2 SQIVND (reference sequence). V was pared by 5 bases and J by 4 bases, with 20 bases between. This CDR3 has 16 residues. Complete variable domain (other parts from reference TRBV19 and TRBJ1-2): DGGITQSPKYLFRKEGQNVTLSCEQNLNHDAMYWYRQDPGQGLRLIYYSQIVNDFQKGDIAEGYSVSREKKESFPLTVTSAQKNPTAFYLCASSQGLVGSGYGYTFGSGTRLTVV.